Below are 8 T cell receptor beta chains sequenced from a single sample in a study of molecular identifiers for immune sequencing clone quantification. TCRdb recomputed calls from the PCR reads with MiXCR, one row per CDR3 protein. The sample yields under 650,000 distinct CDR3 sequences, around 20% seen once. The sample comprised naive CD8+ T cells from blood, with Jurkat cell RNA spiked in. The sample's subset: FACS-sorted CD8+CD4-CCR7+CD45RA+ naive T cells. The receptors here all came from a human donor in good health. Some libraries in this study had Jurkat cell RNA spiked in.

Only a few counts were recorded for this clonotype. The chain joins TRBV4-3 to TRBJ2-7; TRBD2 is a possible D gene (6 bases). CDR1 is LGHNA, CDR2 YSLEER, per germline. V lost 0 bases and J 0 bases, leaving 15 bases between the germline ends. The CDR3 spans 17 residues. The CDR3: CASSQELAGFSSYEQYF. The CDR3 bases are TGCGCCAGCAGCCAAGAACTGGCGGGATTTAGCTCCTACGAGCAGTACTTC.

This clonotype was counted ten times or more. In DNA, the CDR3 is TGTGCCAGCAGCCCCAAGTCCTCAGGGGGCTGGACTGAAGCTTTCTTT. This encodes CASSPKSSGGWTEAFF. The rearrangement joins TRBV7-9 to TRBJ1-1, with 8 nucleotides matching TRBD1. The germline CDR1 and CDR2 sequences are SEHNR and FQNEAQ (reference sequence). V gave up 5 bases and J gave up 5 bases; unmatched junction bases: 13. The CDR3 contains 16 residues. Full variable domain (remainder filled in from reference TRBV7-9 and TRBJ1-1): DTGVSQNPRHKITKRGQNVTFRCDPISEHNRLYWYRQTLGQGPEFLTYFQNEAQLEKSRLLSDRFSAERPKGSFSTLEIQRTEQGDSAMYLCASSPKSSGGWTEAFFGQGTRLTVV.

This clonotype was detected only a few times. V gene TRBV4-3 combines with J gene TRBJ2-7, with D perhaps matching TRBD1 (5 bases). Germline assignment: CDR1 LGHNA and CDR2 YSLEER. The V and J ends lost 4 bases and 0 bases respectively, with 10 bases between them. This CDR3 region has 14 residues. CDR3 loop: CASSPGISSYEQYF. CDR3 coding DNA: TGCGCCAGCAGCCCAGGGATTAGCTCCTACGAGCAGTACTTC.

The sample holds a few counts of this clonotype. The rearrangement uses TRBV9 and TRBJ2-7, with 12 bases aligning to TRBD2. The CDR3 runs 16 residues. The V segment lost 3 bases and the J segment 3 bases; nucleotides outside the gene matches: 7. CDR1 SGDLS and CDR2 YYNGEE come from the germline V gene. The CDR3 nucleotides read TGTGCCAGCAGCGCCGGAGGGACTAGCGGGTTCTACGAGCAGTACTTC. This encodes CASSAGGTSGFYEQYF.

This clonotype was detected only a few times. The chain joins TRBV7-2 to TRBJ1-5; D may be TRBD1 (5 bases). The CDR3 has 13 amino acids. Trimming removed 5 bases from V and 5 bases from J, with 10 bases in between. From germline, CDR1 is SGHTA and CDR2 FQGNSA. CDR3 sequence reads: CASSPWGHQPQHF. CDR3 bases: TGTGCCAGCAGCCCCTGGGGACATCAGCCCCAGCATTTT.

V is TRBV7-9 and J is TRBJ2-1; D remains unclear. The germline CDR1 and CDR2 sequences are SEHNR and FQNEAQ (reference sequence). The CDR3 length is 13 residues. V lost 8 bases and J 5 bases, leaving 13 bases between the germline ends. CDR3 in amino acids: CASAERLHNEQFF. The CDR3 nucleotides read TGTGCCAGCGCCGAACGGCTTCACAATGAGCAGTTCTTC.

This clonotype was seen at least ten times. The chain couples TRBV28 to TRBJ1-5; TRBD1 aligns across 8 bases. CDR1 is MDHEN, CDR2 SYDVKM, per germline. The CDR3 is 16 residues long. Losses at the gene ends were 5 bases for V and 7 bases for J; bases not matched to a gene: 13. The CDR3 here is CASSPLETGVRQPQHF. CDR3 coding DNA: TGTGCCAGCAGTCCCCTAGAGACAGGGGTAAGGCAGCCCCAGCATTTT.

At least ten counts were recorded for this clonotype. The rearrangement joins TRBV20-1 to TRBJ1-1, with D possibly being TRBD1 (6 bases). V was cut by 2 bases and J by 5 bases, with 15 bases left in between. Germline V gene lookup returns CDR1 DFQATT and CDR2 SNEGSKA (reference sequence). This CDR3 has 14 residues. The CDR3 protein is CSARSGGYRTEAFF. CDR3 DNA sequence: TGCAGTGCTAGATCGGGGGGCTATCGGACTGAAGCTTTCTTT.